These 6 T cell receptor beta chains were sequenced from one sample in a study of OX40 agonist ivuxolimab in advanced cancers. Method: immunoSEQ multiplex PCR; TCRdb's copy keeps in-frame clones and lacks some. This sample has tens of thousands of clones, with 75% to 90% found just once. The specimen comprised CD4+ or CD8+ T cells sorted from blood, sampled in a trial of the OX40 agonist ivuxolimab. These receptors were collected from an adult with an advanced solid tumor such as melanoma, head and neck, liver or kidney cancer.

This chain links TRBV10-2 with TRBJ2-1; D ambiguous. The V and J ends lost 5 bases and 5 bases respectively, with 13 bases between them. There are 14 residues in the CDR3. CDR1 WSHSY and CDR2 SAAADI come from the germline V gene. Written as DNA, the CDR3 is TGCGCCAGCAGTCGGTCAACGCCCAACAATGAGCAGTTCTTC. Translated, it gives CASSRSTPNNEQFF.

The chain uses TRBV18 and TRBJ2-1; D might be TRBD1 or TRBD2, each matching 5 bases. V was trimmed by 0 bases and J by 2 bases, leaving 8 bases between them. CDR1 and CDR2 (germline): KGHSH, LQKENI. The length of the CDR3 is 15 residues. CDR3 sequence (DNA): TGTGCCAGCTCACCACCAGGGACCCCCTACAATGAGCAGTTCTTC. Translated, it gives CASSPPGTPYNEQFF.

The chain employs TRBV28 and TRBJ1-3; D unclear. The CDR3 has 13 amino acids. The V end was cut by 5 bases, the J end by 2 bases, with 7 bases between. The germline gives CDR1 MDHEN, CDR2 SYDVKM. The CDR3 bases are TGTGCCAGCAGTCGACCACCTGGAAACACCATATATTTT. Its protein is CASSRPPGNTIYF.

The genes are TRBV28 and TRBJ2-2; 7 positions match TRBD2. This CDR3 has 16 amino acids. The germline V gene encodes CDR1 MDHEN and CDR2 SYDVKM. V shed 1 base and J 5 bases; nucleotides not matched to a gene: 7. CDR3 region: CASSLFPGGGTGELFF. The CDR3 nucleotides read TGTGCCAGCAGTTTATTCCCGGGAGGAGGTACCGGGGAGCTGTTTTTT. Supplemented by reference TRBV28 and TRBJ2-2, the full variable domain reads DVKVTQSSRYLVKRTGEKVFLECVQDMDHENMFWYRQDPGLGLRLIYFSYDVKMKEKGDIPEGYSVSREKKERFSLILESASTNQTSMYLCASSLFPGGGTGELFFGEGSRLTVL.

The J gene is TRBJ2-3, the V gene TRBV2; D uncertain. The length of the CDR3 is 11 residues. Germline V CDR1 and CDR2: SNHLY, FYNNEI. With 7 bases removed from V and 2 bases from J, the gap between germline ends came to 4 bases. The CDR3 loop reads CASTTTDTQYF. CDR3 coding DNA: TGTGCCAGCACGACCACAGATACGCAGTATTTT.

The rearrangement uses TRBV19 and TRBJ2-7; D is undetermined. The ends were cut back, 3 bases at V and 3 bases at J, with 9 bases in the middle. Germline V gene lookup returns CDR1 LNHDA and CDR2 SQIVND (reference sequence). The CDR3 is 13 residues long. In nucleotides, the CDR3 is TGTGCCAGTAGTATGGCCTTATACTACGAGCAGTACTTC. This codes for CASSMALYYEQYF.